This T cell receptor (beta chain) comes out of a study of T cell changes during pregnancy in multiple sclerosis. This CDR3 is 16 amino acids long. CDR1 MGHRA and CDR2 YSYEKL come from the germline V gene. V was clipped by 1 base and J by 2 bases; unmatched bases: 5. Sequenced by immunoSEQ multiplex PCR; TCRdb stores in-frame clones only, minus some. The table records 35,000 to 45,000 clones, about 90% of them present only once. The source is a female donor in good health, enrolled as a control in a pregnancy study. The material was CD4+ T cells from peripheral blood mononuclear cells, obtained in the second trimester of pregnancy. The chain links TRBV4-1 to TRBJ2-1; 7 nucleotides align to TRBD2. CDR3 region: CASSQGYGGAYNEQFF. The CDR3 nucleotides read TGCGCCAGCAGCCAAGGGTATGGGGGGGCCTACAATGAGCAGTTCTTC.